A single T cell receptor (beta chain) is shown here with its context. Its specificity is not known. Trimming removed 5 bases from V and 0 bases from J, with 10 bases in between. There are 14 residues in the CDR3. The sample is drawn from a study of T-cell memory formation after mild COVID-19. Study conclusions and caveats: The pre-infection memory compartment contained some responding clones, suggesting cross-reactive memory joined.

TCRdb processed the 5' RACE reads anew with MiXCR; each CDR3 protein has one entry. The top ten clones hold 20% to 25% of a sample with more than 250,000 distinct CDR3 sequences, roughly 17% of them seen once. Sequenced material: PBMCs or a T cell subset sorted from them (not recorded which). V and J are TRBV12-3 or TRBV12-4 and TRBJ1-1; D is perhaps TRBD1 (5 bases). The receptor was isolated from a man in his late teens or twenties who had mild COVID-19 (a few samples of this study predate the infection). Cell type and time point are not known. The CDR3 reads CASSATGLNTEAFF. CDR3 nucleotide sequence: TGTGCCAGCAGTGCAACAGGCCTGAACACTGAAGCTTTCTTT.